The present T cell receptor (beta chain) was sequenced within a study of cytomegalovirus exposure and HLA in healthy donors. Notes on the study in general: The study listed under 200 cytomegalovirus-associated TCR beta chains.

Both 60 Vbeta primers and 13 Jbeta primers went into the PCR. Data came from immunoSEQ multiplex PCR; TCRdb stores just in-frame clones and leaves some out. The data show some 120,000 clones, about 78% seen once. The table lists this clone with a few counts. Its antigen is currently unknown. CDR1 and CDR2 (germline): SQVTM, ANQGSEA. The J segment lost 4 bases and the V segment lost 4 bases, leaving 9 bases of the junction unmatched. The CDR3 totals 14 residues. The chain uses TRBV29-1 and TRBJ1-2, with TRBD1 identical over 7 bases. This clonotype was sampled from a woman in her thirties or forties in good health and CMV-seropositive. The sequencing sample was made of PBMCs. CDR3: CSVGGQGGGYGYTF. CDR3 bases: TGCAGCGTTGGGGGTCAAGGGGGCGGCTATGGCTACACCTTC.